The present T cell receptor (beta chain) was sequenced within a study of persistence of HIV-infected CD4 T cells. The immunoSEQ assay was version 4, run in survey mode. Template was genomic DNA at about 9.3 ng/uL, with up to 1 ug used per sample. Generated by immunoSEQ multiplex PCR, the TCRdb table keeps only in-frame clones and is missing some. Of about 33,000 clones in the sample, roughly four fifths were seen once. Cells were stimulated with CMV-infected fibroblast lysates at roughly 9.1 ug/mL. CD40L-negative CD69-negative CD45RO-high memory CD4+ T cells were sorted as populations depleted of antigen-responding cells. CDR3 size: 15 residues. In germline, CDR1 is SGHRS, CDR2 YFSETQ. Trimming took off 0 bases at V and 1 base at J, with 10 bases between the two ends. This clone was observed once. Antigen: not known.

This TCR was sampled from an adult man with HIV who was CMV-seropositive. The rearrangement links TRBV5-1 to TRBJ1-2, with TRBD1 as a possible D gene (5 bases). Sequencing was performed on CD4+ T cells sorted from PBMCs after approximately 19-hour stimulation, taken from a patient who received antiretroviral therapy. In DNA form, the CDR3 reads TGCGCCAGCAGCTTGGGTACAGGCTATAACTATGGCTACACCTTC. Translating it yields CASSLGTGYNYGYTF.